The 25 T cell receptor beta chains reported below all come from one sample, sequenced in a study of molecular identifiers for immune sequencing clone quantification. TCRdb re-called the PCR reads with MiXCR, one entry per CDR3 protein. Of over 70,000 distinct CDR3 sequences listed, roughly 25% are singletons. Specimen: naive CD8+ T cells from blood, with Jurkat cell RNA spiked in. Specified subset: FACS-sorted CD8+CD4-CCR7+CD45RA+ naive T cells. These receptors originate from a human donor in good health. Some libraries in this study had Jurkat cell RNA spiked in.

In its sample, this clonotype was seen many times. The rearrangement links TRBV27 to TRBJ2-7; D possibly corresponds to TRBD2 (5 bases). The CDR3 has 13 amino acids. Trimming left V 3 bases short and J 4 bases short, with 10 bases between. Germline V gives CDR1 MNHEY, CDR2 SMNVEV (reference sequence). The CDR3, as DNA: TGTGCCAGCAGTTTGGGATGGAGGTACGAGCAGTACTTC. Encoded protein: CASSLGWRYEQYF.

This clonotype came up many times. The V gene is TRBV7-9, the J gene TRBJ2-5; D is ambiguous. V was trimmed by 1 base and J by 1 base, leaving 10 bases between them. This CDR3 has 15 amino acids. Germline CDR1 reads SEHNR; CDR2 reads FQNEAQ (reference sequence). The CDR3: CASSLELAAQETQYF. The CDR3 bases are TGTGCCAGCAGCTTAGAATTGGCAGCCCAAGAGACCCAGTACTTC.

The chain combines TRBV4-1 with TRBJ2-7; 8 bases agree with TRBD2. The V gene's germline CDR1 is MGHRA and CDR2 YSYEKL. J was trimmed by 5 bases and V by 1 base; bases with no gene match: 13. The length of the CDR3 is 17 residues. CDR3 protein: CASSQVVRRLAGHEQYF. The CDR3 region has the DNA TGCGCCAGCAGCCAAGTAGTCCGTCGCCTAGCGGGTCACGAGCAGTACTTC.

There are many counts of this clonotype. This chain links TRBV5-1 with TRBJ1-1, with D unclear. Trimming pared 0 bases from V and 1 base from J, leaving 10 bases between. CDR1 is SGHRS, CDR2 YFSETQ, per germline. The CDR3 has 15 amino acids. CDR3 in amino acids: CASSLDPSANTEAFF. The CDR3 nucleotides are TGCGCCAGCAGCTTGGACCCAAGCGCGAACACTGAAGCTTTCTTT.

Details on this clonotype: Since a much larger clone is just one base distant, this may be a read error. J is TRBJ2-7 and V is TRBV19; D may be TRBD1 or TRBD2 (5 bases each). This CDR3 is built from 13 residues. Germline CDR1 is LNHDA and CDR2 is SQIVND (reference sequence). The CDR3: CASSIDEGFEQNF. The CDR3 nucleotides are TGTGCCAGTAGTATAGACGAGGGGTTTGAGCAGAACTTC.

V gene TRBV7-6 combines with J gene TRBJ2-6; no clear D. Germline CDR1 and CDR2: SGHVS and FNYEAQ. This CDR3 region has 14 residues. V dropped 5 bases and J dropped 1 base, with 6 bases sitting between them. CDR3 sequence (DNA): TGTGCCAGCAGCCCAAGGTCTGGGGCCAACGTCCTGACTTTC. Translation gives CASSPRSGANVLTF.

Worth noting for this clonotype: At one of its ends the junction is not consistent with the germline gene, which may arise from a read error. The chain couples TRBV4-3 to TRBJ2-5; D possibly uses TRBD1 or TRBD2 (6 bases each). The CDR3 spans 15 residues. Germline CDR1 reads LGHNA; CDR2 reads YSLEER. The CDR3 sequence: CASGQVVWGAEAQYF. The CDR3, as DNA: TGCGCCAGCGGCCAAGTAGTGTGGGGGGCCGAGGCCCAGTACTTC.

This clonotype was recorded at least ten times. V gene TRBV14 combines with J gene TRBJ2-7; D unresolved. Trimming removed 0 bases from V and 0 bases from J, with 18 bases in between. The CDR3 sequence is 18 residues long. From germline, CDR1 is SGHDN and CDR2 FVKESK. The CDR3 sequence is CASSQDDRLGRSSYEQYF. Written as DNA, the CDR3 is TGTGCCAGCAGCCAAGATGATCGCCTAGGCAGGAGCTCCTACGAGCAGTACTTC.

This clonotype was counted a single time. This chain connects TRBV20-1 to TRBJ2-1; D call uncertain. Germline V lookup: CDR1 DFQATT, CDR2 SNEGSKA (reference sequence). V lost 2 bases, J lost 4 bases, and 18 bases lay in between. The CDR3 extends over 16 amino acids. CDR3 region: CSARSRERTLYNEQFF. CDR3 coding DNA: TGCAGTGCTAGAAGTCGAGAGAGGACCTTATACAATGAGCAGTTCTTC.

The J gene is TRBJ2-7, the V gene TRBV11-3, with 9 nucleotides matching TRBD2. The V gene's germline CDR1 is SGHNT and CDR2 YENEEA. With 5 bases clipped from V and 2 bases from J, the junction kept 1 base outside the gene matches. The CDR3 consists of 13 residues. The CDR3 protein is CASSVAGAYEQYF. The CDR3 nucleotides read TGTGCCAGCAGCGTAGCGGGAGCCTACGAGCAGTACTTC.

This clonotype came up once. The V and J genes are TRBV10-1 and TRBJ2-1, with 7 bases aligning to TRBD2. This CDR3 region has 16 residues. Germline CDR1 WNHNN, CDR2 SYGVQD (reference sequence). V shed 6 bases, J shed 3 bases, and the junction held 11 bases outside the gene matches. The CDR3 sequence: CASSPAGNEVYNEQFF. The DNA for the CDR3 is TGCGCCAGCAGCCCAGCGGGGAACGAGGTCTACAATGAGCAGTTCTTC.

This clonotype was observed at least ten times. The chain employs TRBV29-1 and TRBJ2-1; D is uncertain. CDR1 is SQVTM and CDR2 is ANQGSEA in the germline V gene. Between the trimmed V and J ends, which lost 3 bases and 0 bases, there was a span of 6 bases. This CDR3 region has 13 residues. The CDR3 nucleotides are TGCAGCGTTGACTTTAGCTCCTACAATGAGCAGTTCTTC. Translation: CSVDFSSYNEQFF.

This clonotype was picked up a small number of times. This chain connects TRBV4-3 to TRBJ1-4; D gene uncertain. This CDR3 contains 15 residues. V was cut by 0 bases and J by 5 bases, with 10 bases left in between. Germline V gene sequence: CDR1 LGHNA, CDR2 YSLEER. The CDR3 sequence: CASSQEDGLNEKLFF. CDR3 DNA sequence: TGCGCCAGCAGCCAAGAGGACGGTTTAAATGAAAAACTGTTTTTT.

This clonotype was found many times. The chain links TRBV12-3 or TRBV12-4 to TRBJ2-5; 9 bases are shared with TRBD1. The CDR3 spans 13 residues. Losses at the gene ends were 5 bases for V and 4 bases for J; bases not matched to a gene: 2. CDR3 coding DNA: TGTGCCAGCAGTCCGACAGGGGGAGAGACCCAGTACTTC. It codes for CASSPTGGETQYF.

Ten or more counts support this clonotype. The CDR3 protein is CASSLGGMGSNQPQHF. The CDR3 DNA reads as TGTGCCAGCAGCTTAGGAGGGATGGGTAGCAATCAGCCCCAGCATTTT. This chain links TRBV7-9 with TRBJ1-5; D is unclear. V was trimmed by 1 base and J by 0 bases, leaving 10 bases between them. The CDR3 is 16 amino acids. Germline CDR1 SEHNR, CDR2 FQNEAQ (reference sequence).

The sample holds many counts of this clonotype. The J gene is TRBJ2-2, the V gene TRBV4-3; D ambiguous. The V end was cut by 0 bases, the J end by 3 bases, with 14 bases between. CDR3 length: 17 residues. The germline V gene has CDR1 LGHNA and CDR2 YSLEER. The CDR3 here is CASSQDRPMRYTGELFF. CDR3 nucleotides: TGCGCCAGCAGCCAAGATAGGCCGATGCGCTACACCGGGGAGCTGTTTTTT.

This clonotype has a handful of counts. This chain links TRBV27 with TRBJ2-7; D may be TRBD1 (7 bases). Germline V gene lookup returns CDR1 MNHEY and CDR2 SMNVEV (reference sequence). The length of the CDR3 is 18 residues. V lost 5 bases, J lost 5 bases, and 28 bases lay in between. For the CDR3, the DNA is TGTGCCAGCAGTGGAGACCGGGACAGCAATTTGCCGGGGGACGAGCAGTACTTC. Protein product: CASSGDRDSNLPGDEQYF.

This sequence joins TRBV10-3 and TRBJ1-6; no clear D gene. CDR3 length: 12 residues. In germline, CDR1 is ENHRY, CDR2 SYGVKD. Trimming left V 6 bases short and J 7 bases short, with 7 bases between. CDR3 in amino acids: CAIREENSPLHF. CDR3 DNA: TGTGCCATCAGAGAAGAGAATTCACCCCTCCACTTT.

The V call is TRBV12-3 or TRBV12-4, the J call TRBJ2-3; no reliable D call. V was shortened by 7 bases and J by 6 bases, with 11 bases between the two germline ends. This CDR3 has 12 amino acids. CDR3 in DNA: TGTGCCAGCACCCCGCCGGACGATACGCAGTATTTT. It specifies CASTPPDDTQYF.

This clonotype was seen more than once but under ten times. V and J are TRBV27 and TRBJ2-7, with D hard to call. The CDR3 is made up of 13 amino acids. The V gene's germline CDR1 is MNHEY and CDR2 SMNVEV (reference sequence). Trimming left V 8 bases short and J 2 bases short, with 13 bases between. The CDR3: CASAWRPTYEQYF. The CDR3 nucleotides read TGTGCCAGCGCCTGGCGGCCAACCTACGAGCAGTACTTC.

The V call is TRBV11-1, the J call TRBJ2-2; D might be TRBD1 or TRBD2, each matching 5 bases. Germline-derived CDR1 and CDR2 are SGHAT and FQDESV (reference sequence). The CDR3 loop spans 17 amino acids. V was shortened by 5 bases and J by 0 bases, with 16 bases between the two germline ends. The CDR3, as DNA: TGTGCCAGCAGCACTAGATTTCAGGGCGCGAACACCGGGGAGCTGTTTTTT. Amino acids: CASSTRFQGANTGELFF.

This clonotype was observed at least ten times. The J gene is TRBJ2-3, the V gene TRBV13, with D tentatively TRBD1 (5 bases). The CDR3 sequence is 14 residues long. CDR1 is PRHDT and CDR2 is FYEKMQ in the germline V gene (reference sequence). The V end lost 6 bases, the J end lost 3 bases, and 13 bases lay between the germline ends. CDR3 DNA: TGTGCCAGCAGTGGGGCAGGGTTAACAGATACGCAGTATTTT. Translated, it gives CASSGAGLTDTQYF.

This clonotype was detected a few times. The V and J genes are TRBV20-1 and TRBJ2-7; unclear D gene. The V end lost 7 bases, the J end lost 0 bases, and 13 bases lay between the germline ends. Germline V gives CDR1 DFQATT, CDR2 SNEGSKA (reference sequence). There are 13 residues in the CDR3. The CDR3 DNA is TGCAGTGGCTGCGCGGTCCACTCCTACGAGCAGTACTTC. Its translation: CSGCAVHSYEQYF.

The table lists this clonotype with many counts. The V call is TRBV7-2, the J call TRBJ2-7; 10 nucleotides match TRBD2. CDR3 length: 15 residues. Trimming removed 4 bases from V and 3 bases from J; junction bases left unmatched: 6. Germline values: CDR1 SGHTA, CDR2 FQGNSA. The CDR3 bases are TGTGCCAGCAGCTCCACGCTAGCGGGGGACTACGAGCAGTACTTC. Residues: CASSSTLAGDYEQYF.

V and J are TRBV19 and TRBJ2-1; no definite D call. The CDR3 is made up of 13 amino acids. The germline V and J ends were trimmed by 3 bases and 0 bases, with 3 bases remaining between them. The germline gives CDR1 LNHDA, CDR2 SQIVND (reference sequence). The chain's CDR3 is CASSIFSYNEQFF. The CDR3 bases are TGTGCCAGTAGTATTTTCTCCTACAATGAGCAGTTCTTC.